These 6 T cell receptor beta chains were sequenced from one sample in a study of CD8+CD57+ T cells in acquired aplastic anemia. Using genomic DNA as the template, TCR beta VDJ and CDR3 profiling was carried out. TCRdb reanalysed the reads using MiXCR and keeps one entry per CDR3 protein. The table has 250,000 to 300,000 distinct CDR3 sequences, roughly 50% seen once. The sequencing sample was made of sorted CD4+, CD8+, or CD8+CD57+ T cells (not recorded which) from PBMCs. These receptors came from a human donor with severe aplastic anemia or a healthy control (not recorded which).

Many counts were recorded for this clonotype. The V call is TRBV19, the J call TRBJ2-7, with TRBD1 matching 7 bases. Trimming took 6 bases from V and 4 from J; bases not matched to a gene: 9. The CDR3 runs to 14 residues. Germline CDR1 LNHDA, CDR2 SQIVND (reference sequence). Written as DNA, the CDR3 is TGTGCCAGTAGGAAGACAGGGTTGGGGTACGAGCAGTACTTC. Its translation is CASRKTGLGYEQYF.

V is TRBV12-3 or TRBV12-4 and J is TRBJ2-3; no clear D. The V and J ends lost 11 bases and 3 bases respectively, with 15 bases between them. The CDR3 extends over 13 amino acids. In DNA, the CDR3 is TGTGCCTCCAGTCCCTTTGCTACAGATACGCAGTATTTT. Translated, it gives CASSPFATDTQYF.

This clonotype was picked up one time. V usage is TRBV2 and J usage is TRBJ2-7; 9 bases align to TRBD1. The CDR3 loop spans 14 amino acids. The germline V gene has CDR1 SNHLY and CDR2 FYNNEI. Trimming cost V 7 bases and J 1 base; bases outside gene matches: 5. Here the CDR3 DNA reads TGTGCCAGCACCGGGACAGGGAGGTCCTACGAGCAGTACTTC. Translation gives CASTGTGRSYEQYF.

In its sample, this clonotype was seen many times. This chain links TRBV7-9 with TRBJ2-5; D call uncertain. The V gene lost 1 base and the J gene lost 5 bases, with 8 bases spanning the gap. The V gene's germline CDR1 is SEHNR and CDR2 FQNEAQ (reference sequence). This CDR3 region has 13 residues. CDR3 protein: CASSLGPEETQYF. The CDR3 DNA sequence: TGTGCCAGCAGCTTAGGCCCGGAGGAGACCCAGTACTTC.

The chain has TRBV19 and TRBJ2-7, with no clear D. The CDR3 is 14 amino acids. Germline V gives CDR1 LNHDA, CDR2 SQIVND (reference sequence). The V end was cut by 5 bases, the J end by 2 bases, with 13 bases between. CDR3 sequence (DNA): TGTGCCAGTAGTGGGAACATAGGAGCCTACGAGCAGTACTTC. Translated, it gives CASSGNIGAYEQYF.

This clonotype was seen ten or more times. CDR3 DNA sequence: TGTGCCAGCAGCTTAGGTTCGGGGGGGCCAAATCAGCCCCAGCATTTT. Translated, it gives CASSLGSGGPNQPQHF. The chain carries TRBV7-9 and TRBJ1-5, with TRBD1 as a possible D gene (6 bases). The CDR3 length is 16 residues. V lost 1 base to trimming and J lost 4 bases, with 14 bases between them. Germline CDR1 SEHNR, CDR2 FQNEAQ (reference sequence).